This T cell receptor beta chain emerged from a study of shared clonotypes between healthy human individuals. Clones were read by immunoSEQ multiplex PCR, and TCRdb kept only the in-frame ones, dropping some. The data hold approximately 1,500,000 clones, with about 96% observed a single time. This clone was observed a single time. Germline V gene data show CDR1 as SGHVS and CDR2 as FQNEAQ. The CDR3 length is 16 residues. Trimming removed 5 bases from V and 0 bases from J; junction bases left unmatched: 9. The chain uses TRBV7-8 and TRBJ2-7; 8 bases line up with TRBD1. Sequencing input: naive CD4+ T cells sorted from blood. The subset denotes: CD45RA+ positively selected. This clonotype was sampled from a man younger than 40 in good health. The CDR3 reads CASSLGAGGFSYEQYF. CDR3 bases: TGTGCCAGCAGCCTGGGGGCAGGGGGCTTCTCCTACGAGCAGTACTTC.